The clone carrying this T cell receptor beta chain was recorded once. From germline, CDR1 is ENHRY and CDR2 SYGVKD. The CDR3 covers 14 residues. The V end lost 2 bases, the J end lost 2 bases, and 6 bases lay between the germline ends. The sample is drawn from a study of blood T cell repertoires in COVID-19. The data were produced by immunoSEQ multiplex PCR, yet TCRdb's version contains in-frame clones alone and is incomplete. The sample holds around 11,000 clones, 70% to 90% seen once. This sequence was found in a human donor in a cohort sampled during active COVID-19. The sample comprised peripheral blood. This chain uses TRBV10-3 with TRBJ2-2; the D gene is possibly TRBD1 (5 bases). CDR3 loop: CAISEGANTGELFF. Written as DNA, the CDR3 is TGTGCCATCAGTGAGGGGGCTAACACCGGGGAGCTGTTTTTT.